This TCR beta chain was observed in a study of blood T cell repertoires in COVID-19. Whole-study context: PBMCs, B-cell-depleted T cells, or T cells were the source of the cDNA or gDNA that made up the material.

A Seattle source enrolled patients during active infection and followed them longitudinally. Assay: immunoSEQ multiplex PCR; the TCRdb copy retains only in-frame clones and omits some. The table records a few hundred thousand clones, around 89% of them present only once. The length of the CDR3 is 14 residues. Trimming left V 3 bases short and J 5 bases short, with 13 bases between. The germline V gene encodes CDR1 SGHNT and CDR2 YYREEE (reference sequence). The rearrangement links TRBV5-4 to TRBJ2-3; D perhaps matches TRBD1 (5 bases). Sequencing was performed on peripheral blood. The receptor's source is a woman aged 60-75 years with COVID-19, enrolled during active disease. The CDR3 DNA follows: TGTGCCAGCAGCTCGGCAGGGTTCCGAGATACGCAGTATTTT. It is translated as CASSSAGFRDTQYF. The full variable domain, completed using reference TRBV5-4 and TRBJ2-3, is ETGVTQSPTHLIKTRGQQVTLRCSSQSGHNTVSWYQQALGQGPQFIFQYYREEENGRGNFPPRFSGLQFPNYSSELNVNALELDDSALYLCASSSAGFRDTQYFGPGTRLTVL.